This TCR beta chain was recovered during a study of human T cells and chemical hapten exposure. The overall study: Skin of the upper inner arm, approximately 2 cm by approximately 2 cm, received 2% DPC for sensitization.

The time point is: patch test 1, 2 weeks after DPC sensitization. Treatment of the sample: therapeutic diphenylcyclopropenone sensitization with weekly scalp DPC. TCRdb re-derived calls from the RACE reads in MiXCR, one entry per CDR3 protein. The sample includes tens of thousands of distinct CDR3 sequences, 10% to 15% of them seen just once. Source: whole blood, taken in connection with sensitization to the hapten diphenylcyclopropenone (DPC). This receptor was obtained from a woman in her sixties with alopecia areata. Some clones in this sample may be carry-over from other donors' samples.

The DNA for the CDR3 is TGTGCCAGCAGTGAAGCCAGGGGACACCAGCCCCAGCATTTT. Protein: CASSEARGHQPQHF. This chain joins TRBV2 and TRBJ1-5; possible D gene TRBD1, 6 bases. V was shortened by 0 bases and J by 7 bases, with 10 bases between the two germline ends. This CDR3 is 14 amino acids long. Per germline, CDR1 SNHLY and CDR2 FYNNEI.